A selection of T cell receptor beta chains follows, all from one sample in a study of beta chain features in type 1 diabetes. The table came from immunoSEQ multiplex PCR; TCRdb's copy has only in-frame clones and leaves some out. Of around 150,000 clones in the sample, more than 60% were seen once. The sample taken for sequencing was naive CD4+ T cells from blood. All receptors come from a man aged 25 to 40 with type 1 diabetes. Both conserved end residues are part of each CDR3. Each record gives: V gene, CDR3 length, J gene, D gene, clone size, CDR3 protein, CDR3 DNA. D genes are given only for firm matches. Size is stated for part of the rows, as once, few or many counts, or as a class when the clone is expanded.

v_call: TRBV30; cdr3_length: 13; j_call: TRBJ2-5; d_call: .; clone_size: .; cdr3_aa: CAGGRGGEETQYF; cdr3_nt: TGTGCCGGTGGCAGGGGCGGGGAAGAGACCCAGTACTTC
v_call: TRBV29-1; cdr3_length: 13; j_call: TRBJ1-5; d_call: .; clone_size: .; cdr3_aa: CSALMAPNQPQHF; cdr3_nt: TGCAGCGCACTGATGGCCCCCAATCAGCCCCAGCATTTT
v_call: TRBV4-3; cdr3_length: 16; j_call: TRBJ2-1; d_call: .; clone_size: .; cdr3_aa: CASSQDRRGPYNEQFF; cdr3_nt: TGCGCCAGCAGCCAAGATCGGAGGGGACCCTACAATGAGCAGTTCTTC
v_call: TRBV29-1; cdr3_length: 11; j_call: TRBJ2-6; d_call: .; clone_size: few; cdr3_aa: CSVAGANVLTF; cdr3_nt: TGCAGCGTTGCTGGGGCCAACGTCCTGACTTTC
v_call: TRBV30; cdr3_length: 12; j_call: TRBJ1-1; d_call: TRBD1; clone_size: .; cdr3_aa: CAIDRANTEAFF; cdr3_nt: TGTGCCATCGACAGGGCGAACACTGAAGCTTTCTTT
v_call: TRBV29-1; cdr3_length: 14; j_call: TRBJ1-1; d_call: TRBD1; clone_size: few; cdr3_aa: CSVEVTGAHTEAFF; cdr3_nt: TGCAGCGTTGAGGTGACAGGGGCGCACACTGAAGCTTTCTTT
v_call: TRBV19; cdr3_length: 14; j_call: TRBJ1-2; d_call: TRBD1; clone_size: .; cdr3_aa: CASRPGQGNYGYTF; cdr3_nt: TGTGCCAGTAGACCGGGACAGGGGAACTATGGCTACACCTTC
v_call: TRBV29-1; cdr3_length: 13; j_call: TRBJ2-5; d_call: .; clone_size: .; cdr3_aa: CSVTGSGEETQYF; cdr3_nt: TGCAGCGTTACAGGGTCGGGAGAAGAGACCCAGTACTTC
v_call: TRBV19; cdr3_length: 14; j_call: TRBJ1-5; d_call: TRBD1; clone_size: .; cdr3_aa: CASSLRQGQQPQHF; cdr3_nt: TGTGCCAGTAGTTTGCGACAGGGGCAACAGCCCCAGCATTTT
v_call: TRBV29-1; cdr3_length: 14; j_call: TRBJ1-2; d_call: TRBD1; clone_size: few; cdr3_aa: CSVEGTGGARGYTF; cdr3_nt: TGCAGCGTTGAAGGGACAGGGGGCGCCCGGGGCTACACCTTC
v_call: TRBV2; cdr3_length: 11; j_call: TRBJ1-2; d_call: .; clone_size: .; cdr3_aa: CASAQAYGYTF; cdr3_nt: TGTGCCAGCGCACAGGCATATGGCTACACCTTC
v_call: TRBV5-6; cdr3_length: 16; j_call: TRBJ1-2; d_call: .; clone_size: once; cdr3_aa: CASSLWPGGSNYGYTF; cdr3_nt: TGTGCCAGCAGCTTGTGGCCTGGGGGCTCAAACTATGGCTACACCTTC
v_call: TRBV29-1; cdr3_length: 10; j_call: TRBJ1-1; d_call: .; clone_size: .; cdr3_aa: CSGGDTEAFF; cdr3_nt: TGCAGTGGCGGGGACACTGAAGCTTTCTTT
v_call: TRBV30; cdr3_length: 14; j_call: TRBJ1-5; d_call: .; clone_size: .; cdr3_aa: CAWAGGSFAQPQHF; cdr3_nt: TGTGCCTGGGCAGGTGGCAGCTTCGCTCAGCCCCAGCATTTT
v_call: TRBV29-1; cdr3_length: 15; j_call: TRBJ2-7; d_call: .; clone_size: .; cdr3_aa: CSVEGTGQRGDEQYF; cdr3_nt: TGCAGCGTTGAGGGCACAGGGCAAAGAGGGGACGAGCAGTACTTC
v_call: TRBV7-9; cdr3_length: 14; j_call: TRBJ2-1; d_call: TRBD2; clone_size: .; cdr3_aa: CASSYGLEVDEQFF; cdr3_nt: TGTGCCAGCAGCTATGGACTAGAGGTCGATGAGCAGTTCTTC
v_call: TRBV10-3; cdr3_length: 12; j_call: TRBJ2-3; d_call: .; clone_size: .; cdr3_aa: CAISESEDTQYF; cdr3_nt: TGTGCCATCAGTGAGAGCGAAGATACGCAGTATTTT
v_call: TRBV29-1; cdr3_length: 16; j_call: TRBJ2-6; d_call: TRBD1; clone_size: .; cdr3_aa: CSVPDRGGGGANVLTF; cdr3_nt: TGCAGCGTCCCGGACAGGGGAGGAGGTGGGGCCAACGTCCTGACTTTC
v_call: TRBV13; cdr3_length: 12; j_call: TRBJ2-5; d_call: .; clone_size: few; cdr3_aa: CASSWEKGTQYF; cdr3_nt: TGTGCCAGCAGCTGGGAAAAGGGGACCCAGTACTTC
v_call: TRBV7-2; cdr3_length: 16; j_call: TRBJ2-2; d_call: .; clone_size: few; cdr3_aa: CASSFVAGPNTGELFF; cdr3_nt: TGTGCCAGCAGCTTTGTTGCGGGGCCCAACACCGGGGAGCTGTTTTTT
v_call: TRBV28; cdr3_length: 15; j_call: TRBJ2-6; d_call: TRBD1; clone_size: .; cdr3_aa: CASSLSTGKANVLTF; cdr3_nt: TGTGCCAGCAGTTTGTCGACAGGGAAGGCCAACGTCCTGACTTTC
v_call: TRBV9; cdr3_length: 17; j_call: TRBJ1-3; d_call: .; clone_size: .; cdr3_aa: CASSVATGGYSGNTIYF; cdr3_nt: TGTGCCAGCAGCGTAGCTACGGGGGGATACTCTGGAAACACCATATATTTT
v_call: TRBV2; cdr3_length: 11; j_call: TRBJ2-1; d_call: .; clone_size: .; cdr3_aa: CASSELDEQFF; cdr3_nt: TGTGCCAGCAGTGAACTGGATGAGCAGTTCTTC
v_call: TRBV2; cdr3_length: 14; j_call: TRBJ1-4; d_call: .; clone_size: few; cdr3_aa: CASKTGAVHEKLFF; cdr3_nt: TGTGCCAGCAAGACGGGGGCGGTTCATGAAAAACTGTTTTTT
v_call: TRBV11-2; cdr3_length: 17; j_call: TRBJ2-3; d_call: TRBD1; clone_size: .; cdr3_aa: CASSLMSGGWSTDTQYF; cdr3_nt: TGTGCCAGCAGCTTAATGTCAGGGGGCTGGAGCACAGATACGCAGTATTTT
v_call: TRBV5-6; cdr3_length: 14; j_call: TRBJ1-2; d_call: TRBD1; clone_size: .; cdr3_aa: CASSVTGGGNGYTF; cdr3_nt: TGTGCCAGCAGCGTGACAGGGGGCGGTAATGGCTACACCTTC
v_call: TRBV29-1; cdr3_length: 14; j_call: TRBJ2-7; d_call: .; clone_size: .; cdr3_aa: CSAIVGSGLGEQYF; cdr3_nt: TGCAGCGCCATTGTGGGGTCTGGCCTAGGGGAGCAGTACTTC
v_call: TRBV5-1; cdr3_length: 14; j_call: TRBJ2-1; d_call: TRBD1; clone_size: .; cdr3_aa: CASTTGGADGGQFF; cdr3_nt: TGCGCCAGCACTACAGGGGGCGCAGACGGTGGGCAGTTCTTC
v_call: TRBV7-9; cdr3_length: 14; j_call: TRBJ2-1; d_call: .; clone_size: .; cdr3_aa: CASSLRDTGNEQFF; cdr3_nt: TGTGCCAGCAGTCTCCGGGACACGGGAAATGAGCAGTTCTTC
v_call: TRBV2; cdr3_length: 13; j_call: TRBJ2-3; d_call: .; clone_size: few; cdr3_aa: CASAGQSTDTQYF; cdr3_nt: TGTGCCAGCGCGGGGCAGAGCACAGATACGCAGTATTTT
v_call: TRBV28; cdr3_length: 12; j_call: TRBJ1-4; d_call: .; clone_size: .; cdr3_aa: CASSIVSEKLFF; cdr3_nt: TGTGCCAGCAGCATCGTGAGTGAAAAACTGTTTTTT
v_call: TRBV7-2; cdr3_length: 16; j_call: TRBJ2-1; d_call: .; clone_size: .; cdr3_aa: CASSRQSSRGYNEQFF; cdr3_nt: TGTGCCAGCAGCCGACAGTCCTCCCGCGGGTACAATGAGCAGTTCTTC
v_call: TRBV4-2; cdr3_length: 13; j_call: TRBJ2-7; d_call: .; clone_size: .; cdr3_aa: CASSQDLAGSPYF; cdr3_nt: TGTGCCAGCAGCCAAGATTTGGCAGGGTCGCCATACTTC
v_call: TRBV5-4; cdr3_length: 15; j_call: TRBJ2-7; d_call: TRBD2; clone_size: .; cdr3_aa: CASSSSIGGGYEQYF; cdr3_nt: TGTGCCAGCAGCTCGTCAATTGGCGGGGGGTACGAGCAGTACTTC
v_call: TRBV7-2; cdr3_length: 14; j_call: TRBJ2-3; d_call: .; clone_size: .; cdr3_aa: CASSLGTDVDTQYF; cdr3_nt: TGTGCCAGCAGCTTGGGGACCGACGTAGATACGCAGTATTTT
v_call: TRBV7-2; cdr3_length: 12; j_call: TRBJ1-6; d_call: .; clone_size: .; cdr3_aa: CASSLDPSPLHF; cdr3_nt: TGTGCCAGCAGCTTGGACCCATCACCCCTCCACTTT